The clone carrying this T cell receptor (beta chain) has just a few counts. The sample comes from a study of blood T cell repertoires in COVID-19. Study summary: COVID-19 samples collected from the United States, Italy and Spain covered acute and convalescent phases. Nucleic acid was either cDNA or gDNA, and it came from T cells, B-cell-depleted T cells, or PBMCs.

In the study's own analysis: The authors estimated nucleated cell counts from reference gene primer amplification. Profiled with immunoSEQ multiplex PCR; TCRdb holds only in-frame clones, not every one. V and J calls and clone size follow that table, whereas D and trimming were derived from the DNA. Here the sample spans about 130,000 clones, around 83% being singletons. This CDR3 has 14 amino acids. Sequenced material: peripheral blood. The receptor was derived from a man aged 40-49 years with active or convalescent COVID-19. The J gene is TRBJ1-2, the V gene TRBV12-1; the table calls TRBD1, which could not be checked here. TRBV12-1 is a pseudogene. The CDR3 region has the DNA TGTGCCAGGCGAGAGGACAGGAGAGGGTATGGCTACACCTTC. It specifies CARREDRRGYGYTF.